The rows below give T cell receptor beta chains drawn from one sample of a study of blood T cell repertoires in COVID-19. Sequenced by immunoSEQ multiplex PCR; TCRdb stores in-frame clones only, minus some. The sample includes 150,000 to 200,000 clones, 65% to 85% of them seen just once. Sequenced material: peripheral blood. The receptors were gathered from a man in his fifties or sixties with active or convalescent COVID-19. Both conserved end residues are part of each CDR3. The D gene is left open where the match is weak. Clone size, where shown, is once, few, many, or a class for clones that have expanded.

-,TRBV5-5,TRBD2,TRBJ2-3,CASSLGPSGAPDTQYF,TGTGCCAGCAGCTTGGGGCCTAGCGGGGCCCCAGATACGCAGTATTTT
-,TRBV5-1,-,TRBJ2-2,CASNAGRGTGELFF,TGCGCCAGCAATGCAGGGCGGGGCACCGGGGAGCTGTTTTTT
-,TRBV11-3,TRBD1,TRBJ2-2,CASSSGTGEAGELFF,TGTGCCAGCAGCTCTGGGACAGGGGAGGCCGGGGAGCTGTTTTTT
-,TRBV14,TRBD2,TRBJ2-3,CASSLGLAGAFGDTQYF,TGTGCCAGCAGTCTGGGACTAGCGGGCGCCTTTGGGGATACGCAGTATTTT
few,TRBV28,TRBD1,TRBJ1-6,CASSRDRGFSPLHF,TGTGCCAGCAGTAGGGACAGGGGGTTTTCACCCCTCCACTTT
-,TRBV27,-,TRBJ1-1,CASSFRPEEGQAFF,TGTGCCAGCAGTTTTAGGCCGGAGGAGGGGCAAGCTTTCTTT
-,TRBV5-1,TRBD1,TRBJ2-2,CASSLRGQLTAGELFF,TGCGCCAGCAGCTTGCGGGGACAGTTGACGGCAGGGGAGCTGTTTTTT
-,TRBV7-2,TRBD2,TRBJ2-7,CASSSLGLAEQYF,TGTGCCAGCAGCTCCCTCGGACTAGCCGAGCAGTACTTC
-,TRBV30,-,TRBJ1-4,CAWSVQIYNEKLFF,TGTGCCTGGAGCGTACAGATTTATAATGAAAAACTGTTTTTT
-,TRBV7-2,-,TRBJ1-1,CASSLRKVGASSTEAFF,TGTGCCAGCAGCTTAAGGAAGGTGGGGGCAAGTTCCACTGAAGCTTTCTTT
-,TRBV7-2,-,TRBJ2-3,CASSLGAGRSTDTQYF,TGTGCCAGCAGCTTAGGGGCGGGAAGGAGCACAGATACGCAGTATTTT
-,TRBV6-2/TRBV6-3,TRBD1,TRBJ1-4,CASSPLNRGREKLFF,TGTGCCAGCAGTCCCCTGAACAGGGGGCGAGAAAAACTGTTTTTT
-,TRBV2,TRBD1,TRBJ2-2,CASSEDSLQGAGGELFF,TGTGCCAGCAGTGAAGACTCCCTACAGGGGGCGGGCGGGGAGCTGTTTTTT
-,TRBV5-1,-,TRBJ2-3,CASRRQESTDTQYF,TGCGCCAGCAGGAGACAGGAGAGCACAGATACGCAGTATTTT
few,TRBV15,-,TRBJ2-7,CATSRESSGISSYEQYF,TGTGCCACCAGCAGAGAATCATCGGGAATTAGCTCCTACGAGCAGTACTTC
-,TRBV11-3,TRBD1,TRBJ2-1,CASSLGGRGPYNEQFF,TGTGCCAGCAGCTTAGGTGGCAGGGGGCCTTACAATGAGCAGTTCTTC
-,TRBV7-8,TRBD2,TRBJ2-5,CASSFPSGGQETQYF,TGTGCCAGCAGCTTCCCTAGCGGGGGCCAAGAGACCCAGTACTTC
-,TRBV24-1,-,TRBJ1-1,CATSDARGGTEAFF,TGTGCCACCAGTGATGCGCGGGGAGGGACTGAAGCTTTCTTT
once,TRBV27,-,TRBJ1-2,CASSLRGVNGYTF,TGTGCCAGCAGTTTGCGGGGCGTTAATGGCTACACCTTC
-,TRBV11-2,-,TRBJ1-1,CASSPDRATEAFF,TGTGCCAGCAGCCCCGACAGAGCCACTGAAGCTTTCTTT
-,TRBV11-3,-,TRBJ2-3,CASSPGSSPSTDTQYF,TGTGCCAGCAGCCCCGGGTCTTCGCCTAGCACAGATACGCAGTATTTT
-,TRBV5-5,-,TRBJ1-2,CASSLISDSGYGYTF,TGTGCCAGCAGCTTGATATCGGACTCGGGGTATGGCTACACCTTC
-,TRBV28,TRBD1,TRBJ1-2,CASRRQGVYYGYTF,TGTGCCAGCAGGCGACAGGGAGTTTACTATGGCTACACCTTC
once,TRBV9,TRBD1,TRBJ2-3,CASSMGAGGSTDTQYF,TGTGCCAGCTCCATGGGGGCAGGGGGCAGTACAGATACGCAGTATTTT
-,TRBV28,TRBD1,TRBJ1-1,CASSFSTGRHTEAFF,TGTGCCAGCAGTTTCTCGACAGGGAGGCACACTGAAGCTTTCTTT
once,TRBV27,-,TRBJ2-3,CASSLGVQGVDTQYF,TGTGCCAGCAGTTTGGGTGTACAGGGTGTAGATACGCAGTATTTT
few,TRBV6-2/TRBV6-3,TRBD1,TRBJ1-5,CASSAWRDSYQPQHF,TGTGCCAGCAGTGCCTGGCGGGACAGCTATCAGCCCCAGCATTTT
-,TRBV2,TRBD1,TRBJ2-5,CAGSDRGETQYF,TGTGCCGGCTCCGACAGGGGAGAGACCCAGTACTTC
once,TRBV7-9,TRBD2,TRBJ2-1,CASTKGLAGDGSAEQFF,TGTGCCAGCACCAAGGGACTAGCGGGTGACGGGTCAGCTGAGCAGTTCTTC
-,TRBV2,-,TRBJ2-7,CASTLLHEQYF,TGTGCCAGCACCTTACTCCACGAGCAGTACTTC
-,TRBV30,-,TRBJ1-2,CAWTPGVQGLNYGYTF,TGTGCCTGGACCCCCGGGGTGCAGGGGTTAAACTATGGCTACACCTTC
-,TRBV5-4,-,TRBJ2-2,CASSPAGAANTGELFF,TGTGCCAGCAGCCCTGCGGGGGCCGCAAACACCGGGGAGCTGTTTTTT
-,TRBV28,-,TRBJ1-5,CASSQGRVGNQPQHF,TGTGCCAGCAGTCAAGGCAGGGTTGGCAATCAGCCCCAGCATTTT
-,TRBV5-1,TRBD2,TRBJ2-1,CASSPGLAVYNEQFF,TGCGCCAGCAGCCCGGGACTAGCGGTATACAATGAGCAGTTCTTC
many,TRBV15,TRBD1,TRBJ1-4,CATTQGAGEEEKLFF,TGTGCCACCACACAGGGGGCGGGGGAGGAAGAAAAACTGTTTTTT
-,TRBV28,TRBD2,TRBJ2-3,CASSLSGRAYTQYF,TGTGCCAGCAGTTTGAGCGGGAGGGCCTATACGCAGTATTTT
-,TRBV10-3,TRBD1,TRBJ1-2,CAISEYRGNYGYTF,TGTGCCATCAGTGAGTACAGGGGTAACTATGGCTACACCTTC
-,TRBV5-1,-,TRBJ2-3,CASSLAFTESTDTQYF,TGCGCCAGCAGCTTGGCCTTTACGGAGAGCACAGATACGCAGTATTTT
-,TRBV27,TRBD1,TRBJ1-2,CASSSIPGQGFNYGYTF,TGTGCCAGCAGTTCTATACCGGGACAGGGATTCAACTATGGCTACACCTTC
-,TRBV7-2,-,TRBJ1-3,CASSLVVVPGNTIYF,TGTGCCAGCAGCTTAGTTGTAGTCCCTGGAAACACCATATATTTT